The 21 T cell receptor beta chains listed next were all sequenced from one sample in a study of blood T cells in healthy people across ages. For the second PCR, which ran for roughly 6 to 12 cycles, a sample-barcoded 5' primer and a J-beta primer mix were used. MiXCR, applied by TCRdb to the 5' RACE reads, yields one record per CDR3 protein. The table has about 1.5 million distinct CDR3 sequences, around two fifths seen once. The sample consisted of blood. The source of these receptors is a woman aged 18-35 years in good health.

The chain is built from TRBV27 and TRBJ2-7; 14 nucleotides match TRBD2. Germline values: CDR1 MNHEY, CDR2 SMNVEV (reference sequence). This CDR3 has 16 residues. V lost 2 bases, J lost 2 bases, and 2 bases stayed unmatched. Here the CDR3 DNA reads TGTGCCAGCAGTTTAAGGGGACTAGCGGGAGCCTACGAGCAGTACTTC. It translates to CASSLRGLAGAYEQYF.

This clonotype was counted a few times. The chain uses TRBV9 and TRBJ1-1; 7 nucleotides match TRBD1. Unmatched junction bases numbered 16, after V lost 4 bases and J lost 7 bases. The V gene's germline CDR1 is SGDLS and CDR2 YYNGEE. The CDR3 totals 16 residues. CDR3 sequence (DNA): TGTGCCAGCAGCCCCAGGGAGGGGGCGCAACTCGGTGAAGCTTTCTTT. It translates to CASSPREGAQLGEAFF.

The chain uses TRBV20-1 and TRBJ2-7, with TRBD2 identical over 11 bases. The germline gives CDR1 DFQATT, CDR2 SNEGSKA (reference sequence). V shed 3 bases and J 2 bases; nucleotides not matched to a gene: 6. The CDR3 consists of 15 residues. The DNA for the CDR3 is TGCAGTGCTAGTCGGTCTAGCGGGAGGACCTACGAGCAGTACTTC. Encoded protein: CSASRSSGRTYEQYF.

The V call is TRBV4-1, the J call TRBJ2-3; 8 positions match TRBD2. Per germline, CDR1 MGHRA and CDR2 YSYEKL. With 5 bases clipped from V and 0 bases from J, the junction kept 16 bases outside the gene matches. This CDR3 region has 19 residues. The CDR3 is CASSTGGGSGGGSTDTQYF. CDR3 bases: TGCGCCAGCAGCACAGGAGGCGGGAGCGGGGGTGGGAGCACAGATACGCAGTATTTT.

The chain joins TRBV3-1 to TRBJ1-4, with 9 positions matching TRBD1. Trimming at V came to 2 bases and at J to 5 bases, leaving 6 bases not matched to a gene. CDR1 LGHDT and CDR2 YNNKEL come from the germline V gene (reference sequence). There are 16 residues in the CDR3. This CDR3 reads CASSQPRTGENEKLFF. The CDR3 nucleotides are TGTGCCAGCAGCCAACCTCGGACAGGGGAAAATGAAAAACTGTTTTTT.

This rearrangement joins TRBV28 to TRBJ2-3; 8 positions agree with TRBD2. Losses at the gene ends were 7 bases for V and 0 bases for J; bases not matched to a gene: 15. The germline V gene encodes CDR1 MDHEN and CDR2 SYDVKM. The length of the CDR3 is 18 residues. Here the CDR3 reads CASTRGLGLAGSTDTQYF. In nucleotides, the CDR3 is TGTGCCAGCACCCGGGGGTTGGGGCTAGCGGGTAGCACAGATACGCAGTATTTT. The full variable domain, its missing parts supplied by reference TRBV28 and TRBJ2-3, is DVKVTQSSRYLVKRTGEKVFLECVQDMDHENMFWYRQDPGLGLRLIYFSYDVKMKEKGDIPEGYSVSREKKERFSLILESASTNQTSMYLCASTRGLGLAGSTDTQYFGPGTRLTVL.

This clonotype was observed a few times. The gene calls are TRBV9 and TRBJ1-6; 8 bases fit TRBD1. Germline CDR1 reads SGDLS; CDR2 reads YYNGEE. The V and J ends lost 0 bases and 6 bases, in that order; junction bases with no gene match: 11. The CDR3 runs to 18 residues. The CDR3 sequence is CASSVAEDRGSFNSPLHF. In nucleotides, the CDR3 is TGTGCCAGCAGCGTAGCGGAAGACAGGGGAAGTTTTAATTCACCCCTCCACTTT.

The V gene is TRBV12-3 or TRBV12-4, the J gene TRBJ1-1; TRBD1 might be the D (5 bases). This CDR3 is 15 amino acids long. Trimming pared 3 bases from V and 1 base from J, leaving 12 bases between. This CDR3 reads CASSLGQTENTEAFF. The CDR3 DNA reads as TGTGCCAGCAGTTTGGGGCAGACTGAGAACACTGAAGCTTTCTTT.

This clonotype was counted only a few times. The V and J genes are TRBV6-5 and TRBJ1-4; D not resolved. Germline loops: CDR1 MNHEY, CDR2 SVGAGI. The ends were cut back, 9 bases at V and 1 base at J, with 6 bases in the middle. CDR3 size: 12 residues. The CDR3 nucleotides read TGTGCCAGTGGCAGAACTAATGAAAAACTGTTTTTT. This codes for CASGRTNEKLFF.

The chain is built from TRBV7-9 and TRBJ2-7; D not resolved. Germline lookup yields CDR1 SEHNR and CDR2 FQNEAQ (reference sequence). The CDR3 has 15 amino acids. V dropped 5 bases and J dropped 1 base, with 15 bases sitting between them. CDR3 in amino acids: CASSPSKVQSYEQYF. CDR3 nucleotide sequence: TGTGCCAGCAGCCCATCTAAGGTACAGTCCTACGAGCAGTACTTC.

This clonotype was seen a handful of times. The rearrangement uses TRBV20-1 and TRBJ2-7; no clear D. The DNA end favors TRBJ2-5, so the J call may be wrong. The CDR3 loop spans 13 amino acids. Germline values: CDR1 DFQATT, CDR2 SNEGSKA (reference sequence). This CDR3 is CSARVPGLETQYF. The DNA for the CDR3 is TGCAGTGCTAGAGTGCCGGGTTTGGAGACCCAGTACTTC.

This chain connects TRBV10-1 to TRBJ2-1; D unresolved. The CDR3 runs 14 residues. The V gene lost 6 bases and the J gene lost 9 bases, with 18 bases spanning the gap. The V gene's germline CDR1 is WNHNN and CDR2 SYGVQD (reference sequence). The CDR3 loop reads CASRADRLVPEQFF. CDR3 nucleotide sequence: TGCGCCAGCAGGGCGGACCGCCTCGTGCCTGAGCAGTTCTTC.

The chain recombines TRBV20-1 with TRBJ1-4, with 7 bases aligning to TRBD1. The germline gives CDR1 DFQATT, CDR2 SNEGSKA (reference sequence). With V trimmed by 3 bases and J by 7 bases, 8 bases remained unmatched. The CDR3 extends over 14 amino acids. The CDR3 reads CSASPTGRLEKLFF. As DNA, the CDR3 is TGCAGTGCTAGCCCGACAGGGAGACTTGAAAAACTGTTTTTT.

CDR3 DNA sequence: TGTGCCAGTAGTAACCGGGACTATCCACAAGAGACCCAGTACTTC. Its protein is CASSNRDYPQETQYF. The chain has TRBV19 and TRBJ2-5; 7 nucleotides agree with TRBD2. The V and J ends lost 4 bases and 2 bases, in that order; junction bases with no gene match: 7. The CDR3 totals 15 residues. Germline V gene sequence: CDR1 LNHDA, CDR2 SQIVND (reference sequence).

In the case of this clonotype: The germline gene is not matched at one end of the junction; a read error may be the cause. The chain uses TRBV7-2 and TRBJ2-1, with D possibly matching TRBD1 (6 bases). The CDR3 covers 13 residues. Germline lookup yields CDR1 SGHTA and CDR2 FQGNSA. The CDR3 nucleotides are TGTGTCAGCAGCTCACTTAGGGGGAATGAGCAGTTCTTC. It specifies CVSSSLRGNEQFF.

This chain links TRBV2 with TRBJ2-7, with 9 bases identical to TRBD1. The V gene's germline CDR1 is SNHLY and CDR2 FYNNEI. The V and J ends lost 2 bases and 1 base, in that order; junction bases with no gene match: 3. The CDR3 has 15 amino acids. CDR3 DNA: TGTGCCAGCAGTGAATTGGACAGGGGTTCCTACGAGCAGTACTTC. Its translation is CASSELDRGSYEQYF. Based on the CDR3 plus reference TRBV2 and TRBJ2-7, the full variable domain is EPEVTQTPSHQVTQMGQEVILRCVPISNHLYFYWYRQILGQKVEFLVSFYNNEISEKSEIFDDQFSVERPDGSNFTLKIRSTKLEDSAMYFCASSELDRGSYEQYFGPGTRLTVT.

This rearrangement joins TRBV20-1 to TRBJ2-5; 11 positions agree with TRBD1. Trimming removed 3 bases from V and 4 bases from J; junction bases left unmatched: 7. The CDR3 has 15 amino acids. CDR1 and CDR2 from the germline V gene are DFQATT and SNEGSKA (reference sequence). CDR3 loop: CSASSGTGGRETQYF. The CDR3 bases are TGCAGTGCTAGTAGTGGGACAGGGGGTAGAGAGACCCAGTACTTC.

The CDR3 DNA sequence: TGTGCCAGCAGCTCGACGGAGAACAATGAGCAGTACTTC. Translating it yields CASSSTENNEQYF. The chain carries TRBV11-3 and TRBJ2-5; D uncertain. The germline V gene has CDR1 SGHNT and CDR2 YENEEA. Trimming stripped 4 bases from V and 11 bases from J, with 17 bases between. The CDR3 is 13 amino acids.

The chain is built from TRBV5-5 and TRBJ1-1; a weak D match, TRBD1 (6 bases). The germline V gene has CDR1 SGHKS and CDR2 YYEKEE (reference sequence). The CDR3 runs 15 residues. V dropped 4 bases and J dropped 8 bases, with 21 bases sitting between them. In DNA, the CDR3 is TGTGCCAGCAGCGATCAGGACAGTCCAGGAACGGAAGCTTTCTTT. Translation gives CASSDQDSPGTEAFF.

With regard to this clonotype: A much more abundant neighbour one base away suggests this may be a read error. This sequence joins TRBV20-1 and TRBJ2-7; D is possibly TRBD2 (5 bases). CDR3 size: 14 residues. CDR1 is DFQATT, CDR2 SNEGSKA, per germline (reference sequence). V lost 3 bases to trimming and J lost 0 bases, with 12 bases between them. CDR3 region: CSASPLGSSYEQYF. CDR3 nucleotides: TGCAGTGCTAGCCCCTTGGGGAGCTCCTACGAGCAGTACTTC.

V usage is TRBV10-3 and J usage is TRBJ2-3, with 11 bases matching TRBD2. CDR3 size: 17 residues. V gave up 1 base and J gave up 2 bases; unmatched junction bases: 5. The germline gives CDR1 ENHRY, CDR2 SYGVKD. In DNA form, the CDR3 reads TGTGCCATCAGTGAGTTAGCGGGGGGGATTAACACAGATACGCAGTATTTT. As protein: CAISELAGGINTDTQYF.